The 25 T cell receptor beta chains below were found in one sample sequenced in a study of T cell responses to AZD1222 COVID-19 vaccine. Clones were read by immunoSEQ multiplex PCR, and TCRdb kept only the in-frame ones, dropping some. The table records about 120,000 clones, more than 85% of them present only once. Source: peripheral blood, taken 28 days after the second AZD1222 dose. Receptors were obtained from an adult who received the AZD1222 COVID-19 vaccine.

CDR3 residues: CATHRGALEAFF. CDR3 sequence (DNA): TGTGCCACCCACAGGGGGGCCCTCGAAGCTTTCTTT. The V gene is TRBV30, the J gene TRBJ1-1, with 8 bases that match TRBD1. This CDR3 has 12 residues. Trimming at V came to 8 bases and at J to 8 bases, leaving 10 bases not matched to a gene. Germline values: CDR1 GTSNPN, CDR2 SVGIG (reference sequence). The entire variable domain, with the rest obtained from reference TRBV30 and TRBJ1-1, is as follows: SQTIHQWPATLVQPVGSPLSLECTVEGTSNPNLYWYRQAAGRGLQLLFYSVGIGQISSEVPQNLSASRPQDRQFILSSKKLLLSDSGFYLCATHRGALEAFFGQGTRLTVV.

The chain uses TRBV6-2 or TRBV6-3 and TRBJ1-5; D is uncertain. CDR1 is MNHEY and CDR2 is SVGEGT in the germline V gene. With 0 bases removed from V and 4 bases from J, the gap between germline ends came to 10 bases. The CDR3 is 15 amino acids. CDR3 region: CASSYSGRENQPQHF. The CDR3 DNA reads TGTGCCAGCAGTTACTCTGGACGGGAGAATCAGCCCCAGCATTTT.

The chain couples TRBV13 to TRBJ2-3; TRBD2 aligns across 11 bases. There are 14 residues in the CDR3. V lost 5 bases and J lost 10; bases outside the gene matches: 8. Germline CDR1 reads PRHDT; CDR2 reads FYEKMQ (reference sequence). CDR3 in DNA: TGTGCCAGCAGCCCTTATAGCGGGGGGGCCGCGCAGTATTTT. This sequence encodes CASSPYSGGAAQYF.

V and J are TRBV18 and TRBJ2-7; 9 nucleotides agree with TRBD1. This CDR3 region has 14 residues. Germline lookup yields CDR1 KGHSH and CDR2 LQKENI. J lost 5 bases, V lost 6 bases, and 8 bases had no gene match. This CDR3 reads CASSRGQGWNEQYF. The DNA of the CDR3 is TGTGCCAGCTCTCGGGGACAGGGCTGGAACGAGCAGTACTTC. The variable domain in full, completed from reference TRBV18 and TRBJ2-7, reads NAGVMQNPRHLVRRRGQEARLRCSPMKGHSHVYWYRQLPEEGLKFMVYLQKENIIDESGMPKERFSAEFPKEGPSILRIQQVVRGDSAAYFCASSRGQGWNEQYFGPGTRLTVT.

The chain has TRBV5-1 and TRBJ1-1, with no clear D. Germline V lookup: CDR1 SGHRS, CDR2 YFSETQ. The CDR3 extends over 13 amino acids. V shed 5 bases and J shed 2 bases, with 10 bases lying between them. This CDR3 reads CASRGTPNTEAFF. The CDR3 coding sequence is TGCGCCAGCAGAGGAACACCTAACACTGAAGCTTTCTTT. Full variable domain (outside the CDR3, taken from reference TRBV5-1 and TRBJ1-1): KAGVTQTPRYLIKTRGQQVTLSCSPISGHRSVSWYQQTPGQGLQFLFEYFSETQRNKGNFPGRFSGRQFSNSRSEMNVSTLELGDSALYLCASRGTPNTEAFFGQGTRLTVV.

The V call is TRBV28, the J call TRBJ1-4, with D possibly being TRBD1 (6 bases). V lost 5 bases to trimming and J lost 4 bases, with 14 bases between them. Per germline, CDR1 MDHEN and CDR2 SYDVKM. The CDR3 extends over 15 amino acids. CDR3 bases: TGTGCCAGCAGTCAGTGGGGGCGAAGTAATGAAAAACTGTTTTTT. Its translation: CASSQWGRSNEKLFF.

The V and J genes are TRBV5-5 and TRBJ2-2, with no clear D. The CDR3 spans 14 residues. Germline V gives CDR1 SGHKS, CDR2 YYEKEE (reference sequence). The ends were cut back, 1 base at V and 1 base at J, with 5 bases in the middle. CDR3 nucleotide sequence: TGTGCCAGCAGCTTGCGCGGGAACACCGGGGAGCTGTTTTTT. The encoded protein is CASSLRGNTGELFF.

V usage is TRBV5-1 and J usage is TRBJ2-1; D is unresolved. CDR1 is SGHRS and CDR2 is YFSETQ in the germline V gene. CDR3 size: 14 residues. Trimming shortened V by 5 bases and J by 0 bases, and 9 bases separated the two germline ends. CDR3 in DNA: TGCGCCAGCAGATCCACCATCTCCTACAATGAGCAGTTCTTC. It is translated as CASRSTISYNEQFF.

The V and J genes are TRBV6-5 and TRBJ2-7; D gene ambiguous. From germline, CDR1 is MNHEY and CDR2 SVGAGI. This CDR3 comprises 11 residues. V was pared by 6 bases and J by 2 bases, with 5 bases between. CDR3 in DNA: TGTGCCAGCAGAGACACCTACGAGCAGTACTTC. Protein: CASRDTYEQYF.

The chain has TRBV13 and TRBJ2-3, with D uncertain. The germline V gene has CDR1 PRHDT and CDR2 FYEKMQ (reference sequence). The CDR3 sequence is 12 residues long. The V end lost 5 bases, the J end lost 2 bases, and 5 bases lay between the germline ends. The CDR3, as DNA: TGTGCCAGCAGCAGGCCCACAGATACGCAGTATTTT. Translating it yields CASSRPTDTQYF.

The chain has TRBV9 and TRBJ2-3; no definite D call. V shed 0 bases and J shed 6 bases, with 5 bases lying between them. CDR1 is SGDLS and CDR2 is YYNGEE in the germline V gene. The CDR3 spans 12 residues. CDR3 coding DNA: TGTGCCAGCAGCGTAGTCGGGGATACGCAGTATTTT. This gives the protein CASSVVGDTQYF. Full variable domain (remainder filled in from reference TRBV9 and TRBJ2-3): DSGVTQTPKHLITATGQRVTLRCSPRSGDLSVYWYQQSLDQGLQFLIQYYNGEERAKGNILERFSAQQFPDLHSELNLSSLELGDSALYFCASSVVGDTQYFGPGTRLTVL.

The V call is TRBV6-5, the J call TRBJ2-3, with no clear D. CDR1 and CDR2 (germline): MNHEY, SVGAGI. The V end lost 6 bases, the J end lost 4 bases, and 14 bases lay between the germline ends. The CDR3 runs to 14 residues. The CDR3: CASSPDLGSDTQYF. The CDR3 DNA reads as TGTGCCAGCAGCCCCGATCTTGGGTCAGATACGCAGTATTTT.

This clone has just one count. The chain uses TRBV5-1 and TRBJ2-7, with D tentatively TRBD2 (5 bases). Trimming stripped 2 bases from V and 2 bases from J, with 11 bases between. The CDR3 extends over 14 amino acids. In germline, CDR1 is SGHRS, CDR2 YFSETQ. CDR3 in DNA: TGCGCCAGCAGCTTTCGTTCGGGGACCTACGAGCAGTACTTC. Its protein product is CASSFRSGTYEQYF.

The V gene is TRBV6-5, the J gene TRBJ2-3; perhaps D is TRBD1 or TRBD2 (5 bases each). The V gene lost 6 bases and the J gene lost 0 bases, with 7 bases spanning the gap. Germline V gene data show CDR1 as MNHEY and CDR2 as SVGAGI. CDR3 length: 13 residues. Written as DNA, the CDR3 is TGTGCCAGCAGGGGGGACAGCACAGATACGCAGTATTTT. Translation gives CASRGDSTDTQYF.

The chain couples TRBV10-3 to TRBJ1-1, with 8 bases identical to TRBD1. Germline-derived CDR1 and CDR2 are ENHRY and SYGVKD. CDR3 length equals 14 residues. Trimming took 4 bases from V and 4 from J; bases not matched to a gene: 5. CDR3 DNA sequence: TGTGCCATCAGTGGACAGGGGAGCGGCACTGAAGCTTTCTTT. Amino acids: CAISGQGSGTEAFF.

The V gene is TRBV7-2, the J gene TRBJ1-5, with TRBD1 identical over 10 bases. V was clipped by 1 base and J by 7 bases; unmatched bases: 4. Germline V gene sequence: CDR1 SGHTA, CDR2 FQGNSA. The CDR3 consists of 15 residues. CDR3 sequence (DNA): TGTGCCAGCAGCTTAGGGACAGGGGGTGGACAGCCCCAGCATTTT. It yields the protein CASSLGTGGGQPQHF.

The chain uses TRBV7-2 and TRBJ2-7; 7 bases align to TRBD1. Germline assignment: CDR1 SGHTA and CDR2 FQGNSA. The CDR3 consists of 13 residues. Trimming took 1 base from V and 6 from J; bases not matched to a gene: 3. The CDR3 DNA follows: TGTGCCAGCAGCTTAGGGCAGGGGGTCGAGCAGTACTTC. Encoded protein: CASSLGQGVEQYF. Variable domain in full (rest from reference TRBV7-2 and TRBJ2-7): GAGVSQSPSNKVTEKGKDVELRCDPISGHTALYWYRQSLGQGLEFLIYFQGNSAPDKSGLPSDRFSAERTGGSVSTLTIQRTQQEDSAVYLCASSLGQGVEQYFGPGTRLTVT.

This chain links TRBV19 with TRBJ1-5; no definite D call. Germline-derived CDR1 and CDR2 are LNHDA and SQIVND (reference sequence). Trimming removed 0 bases at V and 1 base at J, with 7 bases between. The CDR3 runs to 15 residues. The DNA for the CDR3 is TGTGCCAGTAGTATAGAGGGCTACAGCAATCAGCCCCAGCATTTT. Protein product: CASSIEGYSNQPQHF.

The V gene is TRBV12-3 or TRBV12-4, the J gene TRBJ2-7; TRBD1 aligns across 8 bases. This CDR3 has 13 amino acids. J gave up 1 base and V 6 bases, and 2 bases lay outside the gene matches. Here the CDR3 reads CASRTGESYEQYF. The CDR3 region has the DNA TGTGCCAGCAGGACAGGGGAATCCTACGAGCAGTACTTC.

The CDR3 nucleotides read TGTGCCAGCAGTGACAGTACCCAAGAGACCCAGTACTTC. Translated: CASSDSTQETQYF. The chain joins TRBV7-9 to TRBJ2-5; weak D call: TRBD1 (5 bases). This CDR3 is built from 13 residues. Germline V gene data show CDR1 as SEHNR and CDR2 as FQNEAQ (reference sequence). V dropped 6 bases and J dropped 1 base, with 9 bases sitting between them.

The genes are TRBV5-1 and TRBJ1-4, with a weak D call TRBD1 (5 bases). This CDR3 has 14 amino acids. Germline values: CDR1 SGHRS, CDR2 YFSETQ. V was clipped by 4 bases and J by 8 bases, with 15 bases between them. The CDR3 DNA sequence: TGCGCCAGCAGCCCGGACCCAGGGTTGGAAAAACTGTTTTTT. Translated, it gives CASSPDPGLEKLFF.

The chain has TRBV19 and TRBJ1-1; tentatively, D is TRBD1 (6 bases). V was shortened by 3 bases and J by 8 bases, with 19 bases between the two germline ends. Germline lookup yields CDR1 LNHDA and CDR2 SQIVND (reference sequence). The CDR3 has 15 residues. The DNA for the CDR3 is TGTGCCAGTAGTATTACGGACAGAGGTTTAACAGAAGCTTTCTTT. It codes for CASSITDRGLTEAFF. Filled out from reference TRBV19 and TRBJ1-1, the complete variable domain reads DGGITQSPKYLFRKEGQNVTLSCEQNLNHDAMYWYRQDPGQGLRLIYYSQIVNDFQKGDIAEGYSVSREKKESFPLTVTSAQKNPTAFYLCASSITDRGLTEAFFGQGTRLTVV.

The rearrangement joins TRBV7-9 to TRBJ2-5; 10 bases match TRBD1. Germline loops: CDR1 SEHNR, CDR2 FQNEAQ (reference sequence). Losses at the gene ends were 5 bases for V and 2 bases for J; bases not matched to a gene: 5. The CDR3 covers 15 residues. Here the CDR3 DNA reads TGTGCCAGCAGCCGCGACAGGGGGCTGCAAGAGACCCAGTACTTC. Translating it yields CASSRDRGLQETQYF.

This clone was seen a handful of times. The chain combines TRBV6-5 with TRBJ1-2; 7 bases are a match to TRBD1. The CDR3 has 14 residues. V trimming: 4 bases; J trimming: 4 bases; junction bases outside the gene matches: 6. Germline V CDR1 and CDR2: MNHEY, SVGAGI. The DNA for the CDR3 is TGTGCCAGCAGTTTTCAGGGGGGGAGCTATGGCTACACCTTC. It translates to CASSFQGGSYGYTF.

The chain employs TRBV12-3 or TRBV12-4 and TRBJ2-7, with 7 bases that match TRBD2. The junction had 3 bases not matched to a gene; V was cut back by 4 bases and J by 3 bases. This CDR3 region has 13 residues. CDR3: CASSSLALYEQYF. The CDR3 nucleotides read TGTGCCAGCAGTTCACTAGCGCTCTACGAGCAGTACTTC.